The source of this T cell receptor beta chain is a study of pediatric ulcerative colitis. The ends were cut back, 6 bases at V and 3 bases at J, with 11 bases in the middle. The CDR3 runs 13 residues. Germline V lookup: CDR1 MNHNS, CDR2 SASEGT. TCRdb's table, derived via immunoSEQ multiplex PCR, lists solely in-frame clones and lacks some. Of some 24,000 clones listed, 65% to 80% are singletons. Rectal tissue came from one to two pinch biopsies taken at colonoscopy. The source material was gut tissue. The clonotype was recovered from a boy aged 10-17 years with severe ulcerative colitis. This chain links TRBV6-1 with TRBJ1-1; no firm D call. The CDR3 sequence is CASSQVADTEAFF. The CDR3 nucleotides are TGTGCCAGCAGCCAGGTAGCTGACACTGAAGCTTTCTTT.